Below are 6 T cell receptor beta chains sequenced from a single sample in a study of neurological immune-mediated disorders. From the 5' RACE reads, TCRdb called clonotypes with MiXCR, one entry per CDR3 protein. The top ten hold more than 2% of the sample, which has tens of thousands of distinct CDR3 sequences, about 3.5% seen once. Material for sequencing was PBMCs. Every receptor here comes from a woman in her 50s with multiple sclerosis.

This clonotype was seen a few times. The junction departs from the called germline gene at one end, perhaps through a read error. CDR3 protein: CSAYGAGSNQPQNF. The CDR3 DNA is TGCAGTGCGTACGGGGCGGGGAGCAATCAGCCCCAGAATTTT. The rearrangement links TRBV20-1 to TRBJ1-5; D perhaps matches TRBD1 (5 bases). The CDR3 is 14 residues long. Germline CDR1 and CDR2: DFQATT and SNEGSKA (reference sequence).

This clonotype was seen many times. This chain connects TRBV15 to TRBJ2-2, with D unclear. Germline V lookup: CDR1 LNHNV, CDR2 YYDKDF (reference sequence). Between the trimmed V and J ends, which lost 4 bases and 5 bases, there was a span of 11 bases. This CDR3 is built from 14 residues. In DNA, the CDR3 is TGTGCCACCAGCACGCTGACACCTACCGGGGAGCTGTTTTTT. Amino acids: CATSTLTPTGELFF.

The table lists this clonotype with many counts. The rearrangement uses TRBV20-1 and TRBJ1-3; the match to TRBD1 covers 11 bases. V was pared by 5 bases and J by 7 bases, with 10 bases of the junction left unmatched. The germline gives CDR1 DFQATT, CDR2 SNEGSKA (reference sequence). The CDR3 length is 15 residues. The CDR3 here is CSASLSGTGGNTIYF. For the CDR3, the DNA is TGCAGTGCTTCCCTATCCGGGACAGGGGGTAACACCATATATTTT.

This clonotype has a count of ten or more. In DNA form, the CDR3 reads TGCGCCAGCAGCATCCCTCCGACAGGGTTCCAAGAGACCCAGTACTTC. Translated: CASSIPPTGFQETQYF. This rearrangement joins TRBV5-1 to TRBJ2-5, with TRBD1 matching over 7 bases. Unmatched junction bases numbered 10, after V lost 4 bases and J lost 1 base. CDR3 length: 16 residues. Per the germline V gene, CDR1 is SGHRS and CDR2 is YFSETQ.

This clonotype was detected ten times or more. This rearrangement joins TRBV7-2 to TRBJ2-7, with TRBD2 matching over 9 bases. The CDR3 spans 15 residues. The junction had 4 bases not matched to a gene; V was cut back by 4 bases and J by 0 bases. Germline assignment: CDR1 SGHTA and CDR2 FQGNSA. The CDR3 protein is CASSSNSGSSYEQYF. The CDR3 coding sequence is TGTGCCAGCAGCTCGAATAGCGGGAGCTCCTACGAGCAGTACTTC.

In this sample, this clonotype turned up many times. The rearrangement uses TRBV6-6 and TRBJ2-7; 9 bases fit TRBD1. CDR1 is MNHNY and CDR2 is SVGAGI in the germline V gene (reference sequence). This CDR3 is built from 14 residues. V lost 6 bases and J lost 6; bases outside the gene matches: 9. This CDR3 reads CASSQGQGLGEQYF. The CDR3 coding sequence is TGTGCCAGCAGCCAGGGACAGGGACTGGGCGAGCAGTACTTC.